This paragraph reports one TCR beta chain. The target antigen is unknown. The sample comes from a study of cytomegalovirus exposure and HLA in healthy donors. On the study more broadly: Prior work identified 95 million to 120 million unique TCR beta sequences in around 170 million T cells. Study conclusions and caveats: There was a cluster of highly shared sequence variants that was likely a sequencing artifact. In vitro assays verified that a few CMV-associated chains recognized CMV antigens specifically.

Trimming took 4 bases from V and 6 from J; bases not matched to a gene: 2. Germline CDR1 reads SGHAT; CDR2 reads FQDESV (reference sequence). The length of the CDR3 is 13 residues. The study ran its PCR with 60 Vbeta and 13 Jbeta primers. The assay was immunoSEQ multiplex PCR, and TCRdb's table has in-frame clones only and misses some. The sample records around 160,000 clones, around 70% being singletons. The TCR sequence derives from a young man in good health and CMV-seropositive. V and J are TRBV11-1 and TRBJ2-7; 11 positions match TRBD1. The sample taken for sequencing was PBMCs. Written as DNA, the CDR3 is TGTGCCAGCAGCTCGGACAGGGGGCGCGAGCAGTACGTC. This gives the protein CASSSDRGREQYV.